Listed here are 5 T cell receptor beta chains from one sample, sequenced in a study of cytomegalovirus exposure and HLA in healthy donors. The PCR used 60 Vbeta and 13 Jbeta primers. Clones were read by immunoSEQ multiplex PCR, and TCRdb kept only the in-frame ones, dropping some. The table includes some 130,000 clones, approximately 85% detected once. The specimen was PBMCs. Source of these receptors: a boy between 10 and 17 years old in good health and CMV-seronegative.

The chain recombines TRBV15 with TRBJ2-3; 8 bases fit TRBD1. Trimming took 0 bases from V and 6 from J; bases not matched to a gene: 2. This CDR3 is 14 amino acids long. Germline V gene sequence: CDR1 LNHNV, CDR2 YYDKDF (reference sequence). The CDR3 coding sequence is TGTGCCACCAGCAGAGAGACAGGGGTCGATACGCAGTATTTT. Protein sequence: CATSRETGVDTQYF.

The V gene is TRBV10-3, the J gene TRBJ2-3; TRBD2 matches 9 bases. Germline CDR1 reads ENHRY; CDR2 reads SYGVKD. With V trimmed by 6 bases and J by 4 bases, 2 bases remained unmatched. The CDR3 runs to 13 residues. CDR3 sequence: CAIRGGGADTQYF. CDR3 in DNA: TGTGCCATCAGAGGCGGGGGGGCAGATACGCAGTATTTT.

V usage is TRBV4-3 and J usage is TRBJ2-7; TRBD2 matches 7 bases. The CDR3 is 17 residues long. The germline V gene has CDR1 LGHNA and CDR2 YSLEER. Trimming removed 0 bases from V and 7 bases from J; junction bases left unmatched: 15. Written as DNA, the CDR3 is TGCGCCAGCAGCCAAGAGAGTAAAGCGGGAAGCGTTGAAGAGCAGTACTTC. Protein sequence: CASSQESKAGSVEEQYF.

This chain links TRBV15 with TRBJ1-1; 8 nucleotides match TRBD1. The CDR3 covers 15 residues. Trimming cost V 3 bases and J 4 bases; bases outside gene matches: 7. Per germline, CDR1 LNHNV and CDR2 YYDKDF (reference sequence). In DNA form, the CDR3 reads TGTGCCACCAGCAGCCCAAACAGGGGGAGCACTGAAGCTTTCTTT. It encodes CATSSPNRGSTEAFF.

The CDR3 DNA reads TGTGCCAGTACTCAGGGAAGGGGAGATACGCAGTATTTT. Protein: CASTQGRGDTQYF. The gene calls are TRBV19 and TRBJ2-3, with D tentatively TRBD1 (5 bases). The CDR3 is made up of 13 amino acids. Trimming removed 7 bases at V and 5 bases at J, with 13 bases between. Germline assignment: CDR1 LNHDA and CDR2 SQIVND (reference sequence).